The T cell receptor beta chain described here comes from a study of T cells in Graves' hyperthyroidism and ophthalmopathy (dated 2019 in TCRdb). About the study as a whole: Peripheral blood was sampled at the time of initial diagnosis, prior to any treatment. To identify TCR V-J signatures that set the groups apart, the researchers used a discovery cohort of about a hundred patients, made up of approximately 43 with Graves' ophthalmopathy and around 58 with stable Graves' hyperthyroidism. An independent validation cohort of around 19 hyperthyroidism patients and approximately 16 patients who later progressed to ophthalmopathy tested prospective prediction of ophthalmopathy. The 100 or so discovery patients were divided at random into training and test sets in a 7:3 ratio. In addition, the study compared T-cell repertoires in thyroid tissue and in blood from several Graves' hyperthyroidism patients. Following sampling, methimazole starting at 30 mg daily was given to hyperthyroidism patients, and high-dose intravenous methylprednisolone was given to ophthalmopathy patients. The paper describes TCR Vbeta CDR3 sequencing of 130 to 150 peripheral blood samples, made up of fewer than 50 ophthalmopathy patients, over 70 hyperthyroidism patients and about 17 progressor patients. Overall study results and their limits: In validation, the model predicted progression to ophthalmopathy a median of approximately 6.6 months before onset, with roughly 68% sensitivity and more than 72% specificity. A 13 V-J signature model separated ophthalmopathy from stable hyperthyroidism, with 87.88% sensitivity and about 81% specificity in cross-validation and 80%/75% in testing. Sample size was not statistically predetermined, and investigators were not blinded to group allocation. Most expanded thyroid clonotypes (frequency above 0.001) were also detected in blood, suggesting blood repertoires may reflect thyroid immune responses.

The germline V gene provides CDR1 SGDLS and CDR2 YYNGEE. The germline ends are 13 bases apart after V is trimmed by 0 bases and J by 0 bases. The CDR3 runs 16 amino acids, cysteine and phenylalanine included. The retained sequence is limited to the CDR3, 48 bases, with the frame set at the first base. Moderately to severely active disease, a Clinical Activity Score of at least 3, a NOSPECS grade of at least 4, and a duration under 3 months were present in ophthalmopathy patients. Any patient with an uncontrolled infection, another autoimmune disease, pregnancy or lactation was excluded. Diagnoses relied on clinical symptoms, serum thyroxine and TRAb, thyroid ultrasound and orbital computed tomography. Ficoll-Paque density gradient centrifugation was used to isolate PBMCs from around 10 ml of fresh peripheral blood. Total RNA was extracted using Trizol reagent, and RNA quality was assessed on an Agilent 2100 Bioanalyzer.

This clonotype was detected ten times or more. The antigen it binds to is not known. No base quality information exists; no much larger clone differs at one position. The TCR beta CDR3 regions were amplified from the RNA transcripts. For the first round of RT-PCR on the TCR CDR3, the HTBI primer set was used together with the Qiagen OneStep RT-PCR kit. Libraries were constructed in a second round of multiplex PCR, after which size selection and purification were performed. Libraries were sequenced paired-end with 100 bp reads on an Illumina HiSeq2000. As for the authors' bioinformatics: Raw data were processed with SOAPnuke, discarding reads with adapters, uncalled bases, mean Phred below 15, or no exact constant-primer or identifier match. COPE v1.2.5 was used to merge the high-quality paired reads, and each unique nucleotide sequence was defined as a clonotype. Clonotypes were aligned to IMGT TRBV, TRBD and TRBJ reference segments using MiTCR v1.1. Only V-J combinations with frequency above 0.0001, covering approximately 99% of repertoires, were analysed. The TCS score was defined as the ratio of F50 (clonal expansion) to E x V (chaos), calculated using BLOSUM62-based TCRdist between CDR3 peptides within each V-J. Welch's t-statistics and random forest reduced just over 500 V-J features to fewer than 15, which were used in a naive Bayes classifier (R e1071). Thyroid-blood repertoire similarity was quantified with the Morisita-Horn index. TCRdb reprocessing: public reads trimmed at Q25 with fastp, clones called with MiXCR, in-frame beta chains kept. CDR3 protein duplicates are merged, each entry listing the most common genes and DNA. Here the V and J calls rest on TCRdb's processing, not on the authors' analysis. Present in this sample are fewer than 750,000 distinct CDR3 sequences, approximately 14% of which were seen just once. Around 4.5% of the sample rests with the top ten.

The receptor chain draws on TRBV9 and TRBJ2-7; the D region possibly corresponds to TRBD2 (5 bases align). The source is a woman aged 40 to 49 with Graves' ophthalmopathy. The sample taken for sequencing was blood. The CDR3 protein is CASSVGLAQSSYEQYF. At the DNA level, the sequence is TGTGCCAGCAGCGTAGGTCTAGCACAGAGCTCCTACGAGCAGTACTTC.